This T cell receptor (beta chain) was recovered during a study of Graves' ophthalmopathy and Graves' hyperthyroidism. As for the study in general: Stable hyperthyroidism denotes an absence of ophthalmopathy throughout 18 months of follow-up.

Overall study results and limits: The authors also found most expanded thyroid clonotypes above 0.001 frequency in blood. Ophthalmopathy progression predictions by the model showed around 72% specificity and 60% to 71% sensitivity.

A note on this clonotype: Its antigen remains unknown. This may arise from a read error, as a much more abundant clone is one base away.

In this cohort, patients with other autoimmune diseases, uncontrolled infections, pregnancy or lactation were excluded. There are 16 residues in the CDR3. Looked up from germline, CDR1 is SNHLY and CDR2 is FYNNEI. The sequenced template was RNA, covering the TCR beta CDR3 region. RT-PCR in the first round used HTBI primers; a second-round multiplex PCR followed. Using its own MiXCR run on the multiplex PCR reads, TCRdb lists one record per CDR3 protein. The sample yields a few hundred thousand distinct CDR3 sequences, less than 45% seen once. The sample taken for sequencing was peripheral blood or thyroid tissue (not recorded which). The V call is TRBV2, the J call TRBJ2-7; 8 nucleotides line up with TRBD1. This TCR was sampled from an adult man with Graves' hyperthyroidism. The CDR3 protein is CAGSLRDPGQDYEQYF. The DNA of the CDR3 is TGTGCCGGCAGCTTAAGAGATCCGGGACAGGACTACGAGCAGTACTTC. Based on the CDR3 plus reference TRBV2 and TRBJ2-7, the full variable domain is EPEVTQTPSHQVTQMGQEVILRCVPISNHLYFYWYRQILGQKVEFLVSFYNNEISEKSEIFDDQFSVERPDGSNFTLKIRSTKLEDSAMYFCAGSLRDPGQDYEQYFGPGTRLTVT.